This T cell receptor beta chain derives from a study of cytomegalovirus exposure and HLA in healthy donors. Overall study: Genotyping of nearly 400 donors showed that over 65% belonged to the Caucasian-associated ancestry cluster. General study points: Sequences of the TCR beta chain were said to predict the HLA-A and HLA-B alleles of most subjects accurately. CMV antigen specificity of a few CMV-associated chains was confirmed in vitro.

With respect to this clone: Antigen specificity is unknown.

The study ran its PCR with 60 Vbeta and 13 Jbeta primers. Assay used: immunoSEQ multiplex PCR; TCRdb lists only in-frame clones, some missing. The sample includes about 200,000 clones, roughly 73% of them seen just once. The TCR sequence derives from a woman aged 30 to 39 in good health and CMV-seronegative. Sequencing was done on a sample of PBMCs.

The CDR3 here is CASGRGQGVETQYF. CDR3 nucleotides: TGTGCCAGCGGTCGCGGACAGGGGGTTGAGACCCAGTACTTC. The V and J genes are TRBV9 and TRBJ2-5; 10 bases fit TRBD1. V lost 7 bases, J lost 5 bases, and 8 bases stayed unmatched. Germline V lookup: CDR1 SGDLS, CDR2 YYNGEE. This CDR3 is built from 14 residues. The full variable domain, rest sourced from reference TRBV9 and TRBJ2-5, is DSGVTQTPKHLITATGQRVTLRCSPRSGDLSVYWYQQSLDQGLQFLIQYYNGEERAKGNILERFSAQQFPDLHSELNLSSLELGDSALYFCASGRGQGVETQYFGPGTRLLVL.